This passage covers 3 T cell receptor beta chains from one sample sequenced in a study of CD8 T cells in ankylosing spondylitis. Whole-study results and caveats: Seemingly characteristic of ankylosing spondylitis blood was a TCR beta motif consisting of several highly homologous variants.

No cognate antigen is known for these TCRs. MiXCR, run by TCRdb on the 5' RACE reads, gives a single entry per CDR3 protein. The table shows hundreds of thousands of distinct CDR3 sequences, with roughly 13% occurring only once. The sequenced sample was blood, either unsorted or a sorted T cell fraction (not recorded which). These receptors were taken from a male donor with ankylosing spondylitis.

In this sample, this clonotype turned up a few times. The rearrangement links TRBV4-2 to TRBJ2-3; D gene ambiguous. From germline, CDR1 is LGHNA and CDR2 YNFKEQ. This CDR3 is built from 14 residues. Trimming took 0 bases from V and 2 from J, leaving 6 bases between them. The CDR3 loop is CASSQDLTTDTQYF. The CDR3, as DNA: TGTGCCAGCAGCCAAGATCTTACCACAGATACGCAGTATTTT.

This clonotype was found many times. The rearrangement joins TRBV29-1 to TRBJ2-3, with D unresolved. This CDR3 spans 15 amino acids. CDR1 is SQVTM and CDR2 is ANQGSEA in the germline V gene. V shed 0 bases and J shed 3 bases, with 13 bases lying between them. CDR3 protein: CSVEDGLKATDTQYF. For the CDR3, the DNA is TGCAGCGTTGAAGATGGGCTTAAGGCGACAGATACGCAGTATTTT.

This clonotype was counted ten times or more. The chain uses TRBV5-1 and TRBJ2-1, with D unresolved. CDR1 and CDR2 from the germline V gene are SGHRS and YFSETQ. Trimming removed 0 bases at V and 12 bases at J, with 13 bases between. This CDR3 is 13 amino acids long. In nucleotides, the CDR3 is TGCGCCAGCAGCTTGGTTATAGCCGGGTGGCAGTTCTTC. Its protein product is CASSLVIAGWQFF.